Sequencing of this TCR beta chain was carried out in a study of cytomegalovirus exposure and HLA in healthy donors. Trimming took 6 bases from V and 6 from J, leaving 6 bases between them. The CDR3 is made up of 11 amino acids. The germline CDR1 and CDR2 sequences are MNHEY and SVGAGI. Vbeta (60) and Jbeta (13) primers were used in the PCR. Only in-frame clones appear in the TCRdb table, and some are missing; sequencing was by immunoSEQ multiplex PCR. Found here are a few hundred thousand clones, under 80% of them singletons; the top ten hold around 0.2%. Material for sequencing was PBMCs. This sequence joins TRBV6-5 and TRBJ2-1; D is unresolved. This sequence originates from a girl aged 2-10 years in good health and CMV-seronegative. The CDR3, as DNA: TGTGCCAGCAGCCATAGCAATGAGCAGTTCTTC. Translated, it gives CASSHSNEQFF.